The clone carrying this T cell receptor beta chain was found once. Germline lookup yields CDR1 MGHRA and CDR2 YSYEKL. V trimming: 3 bases; J trimming: 5 bases; junction bases outside the gene matches: 11. There are 16 residues in the CDR3. This entry is derived from a study of shared T cell receptors in the human thymus. Some clones are missing from TCRdb's copy, which holds only in-frame ones; the method was immunoSEQ multiplex PCR. The data show some 660,000 clones, about 90% seen once. These data are also associated with another study on human thymus T cells. Turning to that study: All donors were healthy Finnish infants who were undergoing corrective surgery to treat congenital heart defects. Thymus was obtained from resections taken during corrective heart surgery. Among thymic and blood repertoires, usage of V and J genes appeared biased. Related research has reported that thymic repertoires overlap highly among unrelated individuals.

Input material: thymocytes. The rearrangement uses TRBV4-1 and TRBJ1-2, with 8 positions matching TRBD1. The receptor comes from a boy younger than two with a congenital heart defect. In DNA, the CDR3 is TGCGCCAGCAGCCAGGGAAACCTGGACAGGGAGTATGGCTACACCTTC. Its protein is CASSQGNLDREYGYTF.